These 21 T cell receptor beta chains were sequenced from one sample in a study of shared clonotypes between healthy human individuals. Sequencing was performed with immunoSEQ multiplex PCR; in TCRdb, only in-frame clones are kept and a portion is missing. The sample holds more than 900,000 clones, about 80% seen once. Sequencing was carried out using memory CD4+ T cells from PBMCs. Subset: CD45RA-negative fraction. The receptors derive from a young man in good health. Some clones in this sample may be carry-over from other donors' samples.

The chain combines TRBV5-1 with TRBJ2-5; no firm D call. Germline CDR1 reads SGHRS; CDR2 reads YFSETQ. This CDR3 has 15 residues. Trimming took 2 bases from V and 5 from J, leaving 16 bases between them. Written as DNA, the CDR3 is TGCGCCAGCAGCTTTAGGCAGTCTTCCTCTGAGACCCAGTACTTC. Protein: CASSFRQSSSETQYF.

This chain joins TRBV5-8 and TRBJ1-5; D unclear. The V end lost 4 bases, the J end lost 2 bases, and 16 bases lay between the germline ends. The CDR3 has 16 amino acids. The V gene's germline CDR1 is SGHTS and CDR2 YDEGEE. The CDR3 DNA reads TGTGCCAGCAGCCCGGGTTGGATGCTCGGCAATCAGCCCCAGCATTTT. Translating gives CASSPGWMLGNQPQHF.

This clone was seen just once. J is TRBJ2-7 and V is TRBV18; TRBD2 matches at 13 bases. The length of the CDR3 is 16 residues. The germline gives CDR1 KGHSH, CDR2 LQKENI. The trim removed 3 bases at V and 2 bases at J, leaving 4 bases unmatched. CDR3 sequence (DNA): TGTGCCAGCTCACCGAAACTAGCGGGAGGGCCCTACGAGCAGTACTTC. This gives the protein CASSPKLAGGPYEQYF.

The CDR3 protein is CASSSPGTDGEKLFF. CDR3 nucleotide sequence: TGTGCCAGTAGTTCCCCCGGGACAGATGGTGAAAAACTGTTTTTT. The chain recombines TRBV19 with TRBJ1-4; 7 bases match TRBD1. In germline, CDR1 is LNHDA, CDR2 SQIVND (reference sequence). The CDR3 contains 15 residues. V was pared by 5 bases and J by 7 bases, with 10 bases of the junction left unmatched.

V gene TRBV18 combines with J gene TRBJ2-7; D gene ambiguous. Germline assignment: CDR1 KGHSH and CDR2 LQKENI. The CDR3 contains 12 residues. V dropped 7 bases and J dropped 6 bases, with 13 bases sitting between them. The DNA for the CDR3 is TGTGCCAGCTGTTTCCCCGAAGGCGAGCAGTACTTC. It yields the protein CASCFPEGEQYF.

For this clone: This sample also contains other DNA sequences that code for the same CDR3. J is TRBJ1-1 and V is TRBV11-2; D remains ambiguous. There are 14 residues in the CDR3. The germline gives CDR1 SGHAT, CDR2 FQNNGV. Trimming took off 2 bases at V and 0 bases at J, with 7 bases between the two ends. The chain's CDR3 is CASSLRALNTEAFF. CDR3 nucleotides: TGTGCCAGCAGCTTAAGGGCCCTGAACACTGAAGCTTTCTTT.

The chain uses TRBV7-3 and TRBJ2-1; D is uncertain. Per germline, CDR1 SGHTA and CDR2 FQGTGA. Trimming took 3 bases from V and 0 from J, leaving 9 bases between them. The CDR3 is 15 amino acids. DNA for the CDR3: TGTGCCAGCAGCTTGGGCTTTAGCTCCTACAATGAGCAGTTCTTC. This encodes CASSLGFSSYNEQFF.

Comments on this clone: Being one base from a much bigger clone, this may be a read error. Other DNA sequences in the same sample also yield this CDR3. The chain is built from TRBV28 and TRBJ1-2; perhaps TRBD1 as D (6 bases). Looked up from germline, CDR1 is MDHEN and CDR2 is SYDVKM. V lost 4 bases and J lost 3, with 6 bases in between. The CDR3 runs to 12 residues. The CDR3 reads CASSYRDYGYTF. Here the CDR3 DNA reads TGTGCCAGCAGTTACAGGGACTATGGCTACACCTTC.

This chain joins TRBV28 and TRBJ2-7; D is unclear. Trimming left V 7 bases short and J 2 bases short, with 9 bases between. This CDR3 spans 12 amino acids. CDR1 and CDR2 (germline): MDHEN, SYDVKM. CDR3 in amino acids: CASTSRTYEQYF. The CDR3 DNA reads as TGTGCCAGCACCTCCAGGACCTACGAGCAGTACTTC.

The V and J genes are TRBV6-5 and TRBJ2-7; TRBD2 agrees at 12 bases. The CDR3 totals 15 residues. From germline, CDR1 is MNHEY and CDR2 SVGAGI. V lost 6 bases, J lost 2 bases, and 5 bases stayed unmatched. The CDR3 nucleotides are TGTGCCAGCAGCATGACTAGCGGGAGTACCTACGAGCAGTACTTC. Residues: CASSMTSGSTYEQYF.

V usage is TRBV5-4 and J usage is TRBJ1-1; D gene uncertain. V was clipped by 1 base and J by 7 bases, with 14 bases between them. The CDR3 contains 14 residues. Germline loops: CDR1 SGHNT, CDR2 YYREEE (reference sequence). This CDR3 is CASSLSFGPFEAFF. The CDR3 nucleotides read TGTGCCAGCAGCTTGTCTTTTGGCCCGTTTGAAGCTTTCTTT.

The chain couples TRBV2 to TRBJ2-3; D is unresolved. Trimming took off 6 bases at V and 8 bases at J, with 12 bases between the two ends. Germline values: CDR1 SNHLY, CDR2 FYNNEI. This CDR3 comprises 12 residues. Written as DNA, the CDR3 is TGTGCCAGCAGGCCCGACACGGGTACGCAGTATTTT. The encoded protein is CASRPDTGTQYF.

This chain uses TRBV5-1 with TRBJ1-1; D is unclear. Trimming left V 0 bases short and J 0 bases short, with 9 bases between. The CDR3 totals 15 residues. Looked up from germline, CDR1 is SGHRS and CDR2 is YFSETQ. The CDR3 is CASSLVGGMNTEAFF. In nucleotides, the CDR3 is TGCGCCAGCAGCTTGGTTGGAGGGATGAACACTGAAGCTTTCTTT.

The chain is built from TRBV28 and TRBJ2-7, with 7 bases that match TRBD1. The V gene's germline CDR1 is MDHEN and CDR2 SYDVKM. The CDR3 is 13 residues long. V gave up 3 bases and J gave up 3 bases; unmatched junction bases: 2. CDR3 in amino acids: CASSLTGYYEQYF. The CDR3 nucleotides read TGTGCCAGCAGTTTGACAGGGTACTACGAGCAGTACTTC.

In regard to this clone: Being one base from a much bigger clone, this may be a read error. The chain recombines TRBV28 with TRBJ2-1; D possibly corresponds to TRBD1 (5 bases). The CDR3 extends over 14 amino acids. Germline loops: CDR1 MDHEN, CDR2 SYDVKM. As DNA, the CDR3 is TGTGTCAGCATCCAGTCAGGGCTTAACAATGAGCAGTTCTTC. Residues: CVSIQSGLNNEQFF. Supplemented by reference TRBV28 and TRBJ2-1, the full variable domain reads DVKVTQSSRYLVKRTGEKVFLECVQDMDHENMFWYRQDPGLGLRLIYFSYDVKMKEKGDIPEGYSVSREKKERFSLILESASTNQTSMYLCVSIQSGLNNEQFFGPGTRLTVL.

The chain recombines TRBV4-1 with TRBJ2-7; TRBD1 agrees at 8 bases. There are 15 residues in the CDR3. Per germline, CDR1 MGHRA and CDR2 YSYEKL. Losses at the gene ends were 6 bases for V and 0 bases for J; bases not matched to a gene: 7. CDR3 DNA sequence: TGCGCCAGCAGTATTCGGACAGGGAGCTCCTACGAGCAGTACTTC. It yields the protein CASSIRTGSSYEQYF.

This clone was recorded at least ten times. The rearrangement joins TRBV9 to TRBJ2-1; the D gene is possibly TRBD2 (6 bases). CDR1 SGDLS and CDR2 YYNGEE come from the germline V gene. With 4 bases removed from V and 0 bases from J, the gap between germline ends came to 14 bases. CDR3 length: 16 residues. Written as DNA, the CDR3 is TGTGCCAGCAGCCCCATCGGCGGGACCTCCTACAATGAGCAGTTCTTC. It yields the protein CASSPIGGTSYNEQFF.

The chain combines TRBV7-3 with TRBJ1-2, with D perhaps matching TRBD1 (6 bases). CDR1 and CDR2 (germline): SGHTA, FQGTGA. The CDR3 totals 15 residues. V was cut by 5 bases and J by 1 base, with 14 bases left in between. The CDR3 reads CASSPGRGINYGYTF. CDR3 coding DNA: TGTGCCAGCAGCCCCGGCAGGGGAATTAACTATGGCTACACCTTC.

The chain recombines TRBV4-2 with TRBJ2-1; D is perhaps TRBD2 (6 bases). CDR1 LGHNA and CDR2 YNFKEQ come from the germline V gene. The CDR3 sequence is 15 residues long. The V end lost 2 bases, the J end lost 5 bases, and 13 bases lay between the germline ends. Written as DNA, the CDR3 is TGTGCCAGCAGCCAAAACGCCGGGACTCACAATGAGCAGTTCTTC. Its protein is CASSQNAGTHNEQFF.

The CDR3 region is CASPPGTQYF. CDR3 DNA: TGTGCCAGCCCCCCTGGGACCCAGTACTTC. The rearrangement uses TRBV9 and TRBJ2-5; D remains unclear. CDR3 length: 10 amino acids. The ends were cut back, 7 bases at V and 7 bases at J, with 8 bases in the middle. The germline CDR1 and CDR2 sequences are SGDLS and YYNGEE.

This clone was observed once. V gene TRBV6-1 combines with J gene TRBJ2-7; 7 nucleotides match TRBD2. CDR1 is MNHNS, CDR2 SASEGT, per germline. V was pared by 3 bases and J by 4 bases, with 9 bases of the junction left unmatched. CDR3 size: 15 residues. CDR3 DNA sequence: TGTGCCAGCAGTGATGGTCTAGCGGATCTATACGAGCAGTACTTC. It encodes CASSDGLADLYEQYF.